The 7 T cell receptor beta chains listed next were all sequenced from one sample in a study of resident and recirculating memory T cells in vitiligo. Sequencing used immunoSEQ multiplex PCR; TCRdb keeps in-frame clones, though not all of them. The sample lists tens of thousands of clones; about 90% were seen once. Source material: blood. All receptors come from a male donor with vitiligo.

The chain carries TRBV28 and TRBJ2-7; D is unclear. This CDR3 spans 11 amino acids. Between the trimmed V and J ends, which lost 4 bases and 9 bases, there was a span of 10 bases. CDR1 and CDR2 (germline): MDHEN, SYDVKM. The CDR3: CASSSGRRQYF. The CDR3, as DNA: TGTGCCAGCAGTTCAGGCCGAAGGCAGTACTTC.

The chain links TRBV18 to TRBJ1-1; TRBD1 matches 12 bases. The trim removed 4 bases at V and 0 bases at J, leaving 3 bases unmatched. Per the germline V gene, CDR1 is KGHSH and CDR2 is LQKENI. This CDR3 is built from 16 residues. The CDR3 region is CASSLGTGGMNTEAFF. The DNA of the CDR3 is TGTGCCAGCTCACTCGGGACAGGGGGCATGAACACTGAAGCTTTCTTT.

The chain joins TRBV7-2 to TRBJ2-7, with D possibly being TRBD2 (5 bases). The V gene lost 1 base and the J gene lost 0 bases, with 13 bases spanning the gap. The CDR3 runs 16 residues. Germline CDR1 and CDR2: SGHTA and FQGNSA. For the CDR3, the DNA is TGTGCCAGCAGCTTAGGGGCCTTGGGGAGCTCCTACGAGCAGTACTTC. Translated, it gives CASSLGALGSSYEQYF.

The CDR3 DNA follows: TGTGCCAGCAGTTTAATTAGCGGGCCTCGTGAGCAGTTCTTC. It codes for CASSLISGPREQFF. The chain combines TRBV28 with TRBJ2-1, with 7 bases matching TRBD2. Germline V gives CDR1 MDHEN, CDR2 SYDVKM. The CDR3 is 14 residues long. Germline trimming cut 2 bases from V and 9 bases from J; bases unmatched to any gene: 7. Supplemented by reference TRBV28 and TRBJ2-1, the full variable domain reads DVKVTQSSRYLVKRTGEKVFLECVQDMDHENMFWYRQDPGLGLRLIYFSYDVKMKEKGDIPEGYSVSREKKERFSLILESASTNQTSMYLCASSLISGPREQFFGPGTRLTVL.

This clone was counted ten times or more. The V gene is TRBV7-6, the J gene TRBJ2-2, with 7 bases matching TRBD1. V lost 4 bases to trimming and J lost 5 bases; unmatched junction nucleotides: 13. Germline values: CDR1 SGHVS, CDR2 FNYEAQ. This CDR3 contains 17 residues. Written as DNA, the CDR3 is TGTGCCAGCAGCTCCCCGGACAGGAGCGGAACAACCGGGGAGCTGTTTTTT. It translates to CASSSPDRSGTTGELFF.

The rearrangement links TRBV2 to TRBJ2-7; D is perhaps TRBD1 (7 bases). Germline CDR1 SNHLY, CDR2 FYNNEI. V was trimmed by 1 base and J by 2 bases, leaving 18 bases between them. CDR3 length: 17 residues. In nucleotides, the CDR3 is TGTGCCAGCAGTGAAGTGTGGGCGGGACAGCCAACCTACGAGCAGTACTTC. Protein sequence: CASSEVWAGQPTYEQYF. Full variable domain (missing parts from reference TRBV2 and TRBJ2-7): EPEVTQTPSHQVTQMGQEVILRCVPISNHLYFYWYRQILGQKVEFLVSFYNNEISEKSEIFDDQFSVERPDGSNFTLKIRSTKLEDSAMYFCASSEVWAGQPTYEQYFGPGTRLTVT.

This clone was recorded once. This sample includes further DNA sequences coding for the same CDR3. The rearrangement joins TRBV28 to TRBJ2-7; 7 nucleotides match TRBD1. Germline lookup yields CDR1 MDHEN and CDR2 SYDVKM. CDR3 size: 13 residues. With V trimmed by 6 bases and J by 1 base, 3 bases remained unmatched. The CDR3 DNA reads as TGTGCCAGCAGCCGACAGGGATCCTACGAGCAGTACTTC. Residues: CASSRQGSYEQYF.